This TCR beta chain came from a study of cytomegalovirus exposure and HLA in healthy donors. The wider study: Most genotyped donors, 65% to 90% of 398, had Caucasian-associated genetic ancestry. Whole-study results and caveats: Later analysis revealed greater clonal expansion in HLA-associated TCR beta chains than in equally common others.

This PCR relied on a set of 60 Vbeta primers and 13 Jbeta primers. TCRdb keeps only in-frame clones here, not all; method: immunoSEQ multiplex PCR. Here the sample spans approximately 110,000 clones, 76% being singletons. This CDR3 region has 14 residues. Germline V CDR1 and CDR2: LGHNA, YSLEER. V lost 4 bases to trimming and J lost 10 bases; unmatched junction nucleotides: 11. This clone was detected once. Its target is unknown. The sequence was obtained from a woman aged 50 to 65 in good health and CMV-seropositive. The chain combines TRBV4-3 with TRBJ2-5, with 8 bases identical to TRBD2. Sequencing input: PBMCs. CDR3 region: CASSRVEGGGHQYF. The CDR3 bases are TGCGCCAGCAGCCGAGTGGAGGGCGGGGGGCACCAGTACTTC.